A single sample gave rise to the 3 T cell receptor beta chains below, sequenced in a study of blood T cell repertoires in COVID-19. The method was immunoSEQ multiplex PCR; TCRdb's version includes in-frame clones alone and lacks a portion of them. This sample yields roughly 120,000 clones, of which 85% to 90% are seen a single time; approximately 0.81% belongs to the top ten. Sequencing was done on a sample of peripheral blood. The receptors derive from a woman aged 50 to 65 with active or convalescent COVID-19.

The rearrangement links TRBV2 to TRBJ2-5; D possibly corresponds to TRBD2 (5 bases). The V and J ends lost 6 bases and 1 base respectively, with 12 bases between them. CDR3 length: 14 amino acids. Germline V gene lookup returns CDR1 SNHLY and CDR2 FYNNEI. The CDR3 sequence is CASRERSGQETQYF. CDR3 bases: TGTGCCAGCAGGGAACGAAGCGGCCAAGAGACCCAGTACTTC.

This chain's CDR3 is CASSSRHPGELFF. The CDR3 nucleotides read TGTGCCAGCAGCTCCAGACACCCCGGGGAGCTGTTTTTT. The chain joins TRBV7-3 to TRBJ2-2; D is unclear. The germline CDR1 and CDR2 sequences are SGHTA and FQGTGA. With 4 bases removed from V and 6 bases from J, the gap between germline ends came to 9 bases. The length of the CDR3 is 13 residues.

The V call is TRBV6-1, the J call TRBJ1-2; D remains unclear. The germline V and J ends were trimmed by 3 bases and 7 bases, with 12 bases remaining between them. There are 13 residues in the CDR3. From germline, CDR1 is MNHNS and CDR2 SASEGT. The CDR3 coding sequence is TGTGCCAGCAGTGATACCGGGGTTGGTGGCTACACCTTC. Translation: CASSDTGVGGYTF.